A selection of T cell receptor beta chains follows, all from one sample in a study of T cells after yellow fever vaccination. A single record per CDR3 protein comes from TCRdb applying MiXCR to the 5' RACE reads. The sample shows 150,000 to 200,000 distinct CDR3 sequences, around 10% of them seen only once. This sample comprised CD8+ T cells sorted from PBMCs, obtained 15 days after the yellow fever booster vaccination. Every receptor here comes from a man younger than 30 who received the YFV17D yellow fever vaccine. Both conserved end residues are part of each CDR3. Fields, in order: clone size, V gene, CDR3 protein. Only part of the rows carry a size: once, few, many, or a class if the clone is expanded.

size: few; V: TRBV7-6; CDR3: CASSLLPSGGTSTDTQYF
size: .; V: TRBV7-2; CDR3: CASSFIMVYPVYPTYEQYF
size: .; V: TRBV11-2; CDR3: CASSLEQGLTEAFF
size: .; V: TRBV9; CDR3: CASSVEGAGNEQFF
size: few; V: TRBV5-1; CDR3: CASSLPPAGGSKYEQYF
size: few; V: TRBV9; CDR3: CASSYLQGDEQYF
size: .; V: TRBV15; CDR3: CATWTGQQETQYF
size: many; V: TRBV27; CDR3: CASSLDRVFSNEQFF
size: .; V: TRBV27; CDR3: CASSLSIWRGLPDTQYF
size: few; V: TRBV2; CDR3: CASDHLLAGGPTDTQYF
size: few; V: TRBV7-2; CDR3: CASSLLGAGELFF
size: .; V: TRBV11-2; CDR3: CASSSPLAGAAQETQYF
size: few; V: TRBV23-1; CDR3: CASSRQSGQVTDTQYF
size: .; V: TRBV11-2; CDR3: CASSLVGGQKETQYF
size: .; V: TRBV7-9; CDR3: CASSPSTGFEDYGYTF
size: few; V: TRBV6-2/TRBV6-3; CDR3: CASSPKGLGGTGELFF
size: .; V: TRBV6-7; CDR3: CASSYPLGSGGQTQYF
size: .; V: TRBV5-1; CDR3: CASSFLGGINKQFF
size: .; V: TRBV4-3; CDR3: CASSQALAGWEQFF
size: .; V: TRBV12-3/TRBV12-4; CDR3: CASSQTGGTYNEQFF
size: .; V: TRBV27; CDR3: CASSLSVVLGEQYF
size: many; V: TRBV5-1; CDR3: CASSFRGRTQETQYF
size: few; V: TRBV4-3; CDR3: CASSQDLLFGTGVSGYTF
size: few; V: TRBV6-6; CDR3: CASSYPARGGMGNIQYF